These T cell receptor beta chains were read from a single sample in a study of technical replicates of blood from a handful of donors. The table came from immunoSEQ multiplex PCR; TCRdb's copy has only in-frame clones and leaves some out. The data contain approximately 59,000 clones, roughly 96% of them singletons. The sequenced sample consisted of PBMCs. Receptors were obtained from a human donor in good health. Some clones in this sample may be carry-over from other donors' samples. The CDR3 runs from the conserved cysteine through the conserved F or W. A D gene is named only where the DNA matches it firmly. Not every row has a clone size; where given, it reads once, few, many or a size class.

clone_size j_call v_call d_call cdr3_aa cdr3_nt
. TRBJ2-5 TRBV7-9 . CASSLGEETQYF TGTGCCAGCAGCTTAGGTGAGGAGACCCAGTACTTC
. TRBJ1-1 TRBV11-1 TRBD1 CASSPRGQGHTEAFF TGTGCCAGCAGCCCTAGAGGACAGGGCCACACTGAAGCTTTCTTT
. TRBJ2-7 TRBV30 . CAWSLDGKRPHF TGTGCCTGGAGTCTTGACGGGAAACGCCCCCACTTC
. TRBJ1-1 TRBV5-1 TRBD1 CASSLGLMGTGITEAFF TGCGCCAGCAGCTTGGGACTGATGGGGACAGGGATCACTGAAGCTTTCTTT
. TRBJ1-4 TRBV6-6 . CASTLDGNEKLFF TGTGCCAGCACCCTGGACGGGAACGAAAAACTGTTTTTT
. TRBJ1-2 TRBV4-3 . CASSLLQADYGYTF TGCGCCAGCAGCCTCCTTCAGGCAGACTATGGCTACACCTTC
. TRBJ1-3 TRBV5-6 . CASSLATADLGGIYF TGTGCCAGCAGCTTGGCGACAGCCGACCTTGGTGGCATATATTTT
once TRBJ1-2 TRBV4-1 TRBD1 CASSQPGQTYGYTF TGCGCCAGCAGCCAACCGGGACAGACTTATGGCTACACCTTC
. TRBJ1-1 TRBV30 . CACNYRDTNTEAFF TGTGCCTGCAATTACCGGGATACGAACACTGAAGCTTTCTTT
. TRBJ1-2 TRBV4-1 TRBD1 CASRQPGQGGGGYTF TGCGCCAGCAGACAACCTGGACAGGGCGGAGGTGGCTACACCTTC
few TRBJ2-7 TRBV13 . CASRSSGQQYF TGTGCCAGCAGGAGCAGCGGACAGCAGTACTTC
. TRBJ2-7 TRBV25-1 . CASSVQAISYEQYF TGTGCCAGCAGTGTACAGGCGATCTCCTACGAGCAGTACTTC
. TRBJ1-1 TRBV29-1 . CSVPRQLGGTEAFF TGCAGCGTCCCTAGACAACTTGGGGGGACTGAAGCTTTCTTT
. TRBJ2-7 TRBV7-3 TRBD1 CASSPLAGGDEQYF TGTGCCAGCAGCCCCCTCGCAGGGGGCGACGAGCAGTACTTC
. TRBJ2-5 TRBV2 TRBD2 CASSEFTSGVETQYF TGTGCCAGCAGTGAATTTACTAGCGGGGTAGAGACCCAGTACTTC
. TRBJ2-1 TRBV6-6 TRBD1 CASRTERTGNEQFF TGTGCCAGCAGGACCGAACGGACAGGGAATGAGCAGTTCTTC